A selection of T cell receptor beta chains follows, all from one sample in a study of blood T cell repertoires in COVID-19. Clones were read by immunoSEQ multiplex PCR, and TCRdb kept only the in-frame ones, dropping some. The repertoire has about 270,000 clones, about 81% of them found once; the top ten carry roughly 1.5%. The specimen was peripheral blood. The receptor source for this set is a human donor with COVID-19, enrolled during active disease. The donor label of this sample is uncertain. Each CDR3 is given with its conserved first and last residue. The D gene is left open where the match is weak. A row's size may be missing; if present it is once, few, many or a size class.

d_call: NA
v_call: TRBV5-1
clone_size: NA
j_call: TRBJ1-2
cdr3_aa: CASSLEGASGYTF
cdr3_nt: TGCGCCAGCAGCTTGGAAGGGGCTTCTGGCTACACCTTC

d_call: TRBD2
v_call: TRBV6-5
clone_size: NA
j_call: TRBJ2-7
cdr3_aa: CASSLLAGGSYEQYF
cdr3_nt: TGTGCCAGCAGCCTGCTAGCGGGAGGCTCCTACGAGCAGTACTTC

d_call: TRBD1
v_call: TRBV25-1
clone_size: NA
j_call: TRBJ2-7
cdr3_aa: CASGPTTGTYEQYF
cdr3_nt: TGTGCCAGCGGCCCAACGACAGGGACCTACGAGCAGTACTTC

d_call: NA
v_call: TRBV28
clone_size: NA
j_call: TRBJ2-1
cdr3_aa: CASTIGGVSSYNEQFF
cdr3_nt: TGTGCCAGCACCATAGGGGGAGTCAGCTCCTACAATGAGCAGTTCTTC

d_call: TRBD1
v_call: TRBV5-8
clone_size: once
j_call: TRBJ2-2
cdr3_aa: CASSFQGVNTGELFF
cdr3_nt: TGTGCCAGCAGCTTCCAGGGGGTGAACACCGGGGAGCTGTTTTTT

d_call: NA
v_call: TRBV5-5
clone_size: NA
j_call: TRBJ2-7
cdr3_aa: CASSLESSGYGSYEQYF
cdr3_nt: TGTGCCAGCAGCTTGGAATCTTCAGGGTATGGGTCCTACGAGCAGTACTTC

d_call: NA
v_call: TRBV7-9
clone_size: NA
j_call: TRBJ1-1
cdr3_aa: CASSPRAGRWAEAFF
cdr3_nt: TGTGCCAGCAGCCCTAGAGCGGGGCGCTGGGCTGAAGCTTTCTTT

d_call: TRBD2
v_call: TRBV3-1/TRBV3-2
clone_size: NA
j_call: TRBJ2-3
cdr3_aa: CASSRSRTSGTTDTQYF
cdr3_nt: TGTGCCAGCAGCCGTTCACGGACTAGCGGGACCACAGATACGCAGTATTTT

d_call: NA
v_call: TRBV5-1
clone_size: NA
j_call: TRBJ2-7
cdr3_aa: CASSPGQYEQYF
cdr3_nt: TGCGCCAGCAGCCCTGGACAATACGAGCAGTACTTC

d_call: TRBD2
v_call: TRBV7-8
clone_size: NA
j_call: TRBJ2-5
cdr3_aa: CASSLTGGREWETQYF
cdr3_nt: TGTGCCAGCAGCTTAACGGGCGGGAGGGAATGGGAGACCCAGTACTTC

d_call: NA
v_call: TRBV7-9
clone_size: NA
j_call: TRBJ2-3
cdr3_aa: CASSLSAGPTDTQYF
cdr3_nt: TGTGCCAGCAGCTTAAGTGCAGGGCCCACAGATACGCAGTATTTT

d_call: NA
v_call: TRBV6-2/TRBV6-3
clone_size: NA
j_call: TRBJ2-6
cdr3_aa: CASSYSRGSSGANVLTF
cdr3_nt: TGTGCCAGCAGTTACTCCCGGGGGAGCTCTGGGGCCAACGTCCTGACTTTC

d_call: NA
v_call: TRBV19
clone_size: NA
j_call: TRBJ2-2
cdr3_aa: CASSIFTDTGELFF
cdr3_nt: TGTGCCAGTAGTATTTTCACAGACACCGGGGAGCTGTTTTTT

d_call: NA
v_call: TRBV11-2
clone_size: few
j_call: TRBJ2-5
cdr3_aa: CASSPLASEGWETQYF
cdr3_nt: TGTGCCAGCAGCCCTCTAGCGAGTGAGGGGTGGGAGACCCAGTACTTC

d_call: NA
v_call: TRBV7-2
clone_size: NA
j_call: TRBJ1-1
cdr3_aa: CASSSNMNTEAFF
cdr3_nt: TGTGCCAGCAGCTCTAATATGAACACTGAAGCTTTCTTT

d_call: TRBD1
v_call: TRBV19
clone_size: NA
j_call: TRBJ2-5
cdr3_aa: CASSLRRTGGTETQYF
cdr3_nt: TGTGCCAGTAGTCTGCGAAGGACAGGGGGTACAGAGACCCAGTACTTC

d_call: TRBD1
v_call: TRBV5-5
clone_size: NA
j_call: TRBJ1-2
cdr3_aa: CASSLTPGTGSYGYTF
cdr3_nt: TGTGCCAGCAGCTTGACTCCCGGGACAGGCTCTTATGGCTACACCTTC

d_call: NA
v_call: TRBV29-1
clone_size: NA
j_call: TRBJ1-1
cdr3_aa: CSALQQMNTEAFF
cdr3_nt: TGCAGCGCGTTACAGCAAATGAACACTGAAGCTTTCTTT

d_call: NA
v_call: TRBV25-1
clone_size: NA
j_call: TRBJ2-1
cdr3_aa: CASSETARANNEQFF
cdr3_nt: TGTGCCAGCAGTGAAACGGCCAGGGCCAACAATGAGCAGTTCTTC

d_call: NA
v_call: TRBV19
clone_size: NA
j_call: TRBJ1-2
cdr3_aa: CASSFDRYNNYGYTF
cdr3_nt: TGTGCCAGTAGCTTCGACAGGTATAATAACTATGGCTACACCTTC

d_call: TRBD1
v_call: TRBV19
clone_size: NA
j_call: TRBJ1-1
cdr3_aa: CASSRQGRAEAFF
cdr3_nt: TGTGCCAGTAGCCGACAGGGGAGGGCTGAAGCTTTCTTT

d_call: NA
v_call: TRBV29-1
clone_size: NA
j_call: TRBJ2-7
cdr3_aa: CSVQSGATSEQYF
cdr3_nt: TGCAGCGTTCAGTCAGGGGCGACCTCCGAGCAGTACTTC

d_call: NA
v_call: TRBV30
clone_size: NA
j_call: TRBJ2-7
cdr3_aa: CAWSVRDLSDYEQYF
cdr3_nt: TGTGCCTGGAGTGTTAGGGACTTATCCGACTACGAGCAGTACTTC

d_call: NA
v_call: TRBV5-4
clone_size: NA
j_call: TRBJ1-1
cdr3_aa: CASSLNNGGTEAFF
cdr3_nt: TGTGCCAGCAGCTTAAATAATGGGGGGACTGAAGCTTTCTTT

d_call: NA
v_call: TRBV7-6
clone_size: NA
j_call: TRBJ2-1
cdr3_aa: CASSGGTFAPNEQFF
cdr3_nt: TGTGCCAGCAGCGGCGGGACTTTTGCCCCCAATGAGCAGTTCTTC

d_call: NA
v_call: TRBV12-3/TRBV12-4
clone_size: NA
j_call: TRBJ1-2
cdr3_aa: CASTWGGGYGYTF
cdr3_nt: TGTGCCAGCACATGGGGGGGTGGATATGGCTACACCTTC

d_call: NA
v_call: TRBV28
clone_size: NA
j_call: TRBJ1-2
cdr3_aa: CASSSTARNYGYTF
cdr3_nt: TGTGCCAGCAGTTCCACTGCCAGGAACTATGGCTACACCTTC

d_call: NA
v_call: TRBV11-1
clone_size: NA
j_call: TRBJ2-7
cdr3_aa: CASQLRRRGGEQYF
cdr3_nt: TGTGCCAGCCAACTACGCAGAAGGGGAGGCGAGCAGTACTTC